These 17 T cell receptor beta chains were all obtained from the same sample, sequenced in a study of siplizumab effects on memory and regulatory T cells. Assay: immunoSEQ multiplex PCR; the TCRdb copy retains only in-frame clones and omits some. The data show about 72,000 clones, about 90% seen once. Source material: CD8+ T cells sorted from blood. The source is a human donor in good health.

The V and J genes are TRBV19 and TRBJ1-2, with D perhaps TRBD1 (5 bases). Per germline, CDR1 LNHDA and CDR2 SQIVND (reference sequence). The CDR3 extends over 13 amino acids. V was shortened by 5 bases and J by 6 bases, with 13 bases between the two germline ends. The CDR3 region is CASSPQGWDGYTF. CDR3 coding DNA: TGTGCCAGTAGTCCTCAGGGTTGGGATGGCTACACCTTC.

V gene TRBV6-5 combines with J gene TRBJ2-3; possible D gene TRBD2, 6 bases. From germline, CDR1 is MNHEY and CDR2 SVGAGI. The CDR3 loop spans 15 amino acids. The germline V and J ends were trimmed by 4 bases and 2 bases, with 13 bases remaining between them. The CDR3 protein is CASSLKDYYTDTQYF. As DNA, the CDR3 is TGTGCCAGCAGTTTAAAGGACTACTACACAGATACGCAGTATTTT.

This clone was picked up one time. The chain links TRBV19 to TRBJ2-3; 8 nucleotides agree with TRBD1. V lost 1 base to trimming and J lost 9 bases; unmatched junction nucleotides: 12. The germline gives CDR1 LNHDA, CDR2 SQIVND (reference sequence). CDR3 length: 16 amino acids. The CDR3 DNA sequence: TGTGCCAGTAGTATAGTCTTGGGGCAGGGGGCAGGGACGCAGTATTTT. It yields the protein CASSIVLGQGAGTQYF.

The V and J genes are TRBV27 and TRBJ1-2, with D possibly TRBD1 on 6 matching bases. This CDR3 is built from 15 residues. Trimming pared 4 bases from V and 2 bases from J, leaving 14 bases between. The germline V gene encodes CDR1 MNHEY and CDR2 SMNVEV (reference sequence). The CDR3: CASSSNPQGNYGYTF. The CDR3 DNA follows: TGTGCCAGCAGTTCCAACCCACAGGGAAACTATGGCTACACCTTC.

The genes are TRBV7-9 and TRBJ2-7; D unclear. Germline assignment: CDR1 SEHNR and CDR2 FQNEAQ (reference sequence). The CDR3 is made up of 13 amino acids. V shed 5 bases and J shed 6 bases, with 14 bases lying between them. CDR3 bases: TGTGCCAGCAGCCCTCCCTTGGGTTTCGAGCAGTACTTC. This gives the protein CASSPPLGFEQYF.

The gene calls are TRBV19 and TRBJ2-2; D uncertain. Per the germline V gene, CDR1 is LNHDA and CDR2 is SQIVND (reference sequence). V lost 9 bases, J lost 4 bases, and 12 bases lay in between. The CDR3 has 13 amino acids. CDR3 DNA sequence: TGTGCCAGCTACAAAGAACTCACCGGGGAGCTGTTTTTT. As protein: CASYKELTGELFF.

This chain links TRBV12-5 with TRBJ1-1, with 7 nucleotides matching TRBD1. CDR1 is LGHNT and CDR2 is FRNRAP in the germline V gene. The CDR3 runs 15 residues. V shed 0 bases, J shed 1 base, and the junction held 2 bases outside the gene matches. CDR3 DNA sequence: TGTGCTAGTGGTTTGGTAGAGGGGGCGAACACTGAAGCTTTCTTT. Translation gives CASGLVEGANTEAFF.

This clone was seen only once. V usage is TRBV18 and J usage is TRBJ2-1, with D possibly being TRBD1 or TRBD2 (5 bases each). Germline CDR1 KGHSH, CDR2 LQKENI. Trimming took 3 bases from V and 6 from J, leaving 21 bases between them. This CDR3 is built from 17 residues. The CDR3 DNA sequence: TGTGCCAGCTCACCTTCGCCCGGGGCCCAGGTCTTCAATGAGCAGTTCTTC. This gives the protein CASSPSPGAQVFNEQFF.

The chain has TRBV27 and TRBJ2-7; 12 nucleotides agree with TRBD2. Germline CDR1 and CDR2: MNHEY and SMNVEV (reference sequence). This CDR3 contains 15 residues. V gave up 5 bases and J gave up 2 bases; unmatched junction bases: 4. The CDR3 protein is CASSALAGGTYEQYF. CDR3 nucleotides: TGTGCCAGCAGTGCACTAGCGGGAGGTACCTACGAGCAGTACTTC.

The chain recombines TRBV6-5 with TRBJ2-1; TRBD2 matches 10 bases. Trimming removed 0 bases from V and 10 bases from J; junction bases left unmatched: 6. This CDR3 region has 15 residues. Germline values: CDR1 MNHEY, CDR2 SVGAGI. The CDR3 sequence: CASSYSASGSREQFF. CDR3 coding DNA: TGTGCCAGCAGTTACTCGGCTAGCGGGAGCAGGGAGCAGTTCTTC.

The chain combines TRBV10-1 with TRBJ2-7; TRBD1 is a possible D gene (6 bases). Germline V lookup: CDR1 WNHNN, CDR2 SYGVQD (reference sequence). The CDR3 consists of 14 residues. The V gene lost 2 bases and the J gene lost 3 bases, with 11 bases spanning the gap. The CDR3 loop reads CASSEEGDVYEQYF. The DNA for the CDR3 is TGCGCCAGCAGTGAGGAGGGGGACGTCTACGAGCAGTACTTC.

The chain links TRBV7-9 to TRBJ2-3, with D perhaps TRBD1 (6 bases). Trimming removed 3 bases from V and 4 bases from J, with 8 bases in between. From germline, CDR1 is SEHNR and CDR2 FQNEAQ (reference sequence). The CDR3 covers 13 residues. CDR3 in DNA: TGTGCCAGCAGCTTGGACAGTTCAGATACGCAGTATTTT. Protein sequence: CASSLDSSDTQYF.

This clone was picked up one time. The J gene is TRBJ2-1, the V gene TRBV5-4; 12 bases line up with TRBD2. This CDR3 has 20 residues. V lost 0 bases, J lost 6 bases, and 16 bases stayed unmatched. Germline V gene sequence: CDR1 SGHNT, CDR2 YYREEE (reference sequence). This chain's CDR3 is CASSLEVGLAGGPNLNEQFF. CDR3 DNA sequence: TGTGCCAGCAGCTTGGAGGTGGGGCTAGCGGGGGGGCCGAACCTCAATGAGCAGTTCTTC.

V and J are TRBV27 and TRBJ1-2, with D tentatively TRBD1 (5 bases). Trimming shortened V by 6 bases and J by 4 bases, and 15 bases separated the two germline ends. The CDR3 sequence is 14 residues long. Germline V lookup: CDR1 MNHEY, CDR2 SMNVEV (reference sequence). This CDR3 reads CASSWGGDGYGYTF. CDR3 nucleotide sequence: TGTGCCAGCAGCTGGGGAGGGGACGGCTATGGCTACACCTTC.

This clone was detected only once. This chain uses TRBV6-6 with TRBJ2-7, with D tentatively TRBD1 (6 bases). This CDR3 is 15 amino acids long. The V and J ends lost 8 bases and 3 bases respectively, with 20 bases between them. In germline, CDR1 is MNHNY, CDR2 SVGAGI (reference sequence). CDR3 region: CASGTAQGPYYEQYF. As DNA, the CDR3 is TGTGCCAGCGGTACAGCACAGGGCCCCTACTACGAGCAGTACTTC.

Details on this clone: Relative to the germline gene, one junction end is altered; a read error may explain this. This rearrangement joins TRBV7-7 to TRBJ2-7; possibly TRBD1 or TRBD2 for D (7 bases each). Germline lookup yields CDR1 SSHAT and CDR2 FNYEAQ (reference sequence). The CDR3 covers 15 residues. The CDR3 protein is CASSLGGGSGSKQYF. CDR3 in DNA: TGTGCTAGCAGCTTAGGGGGCGGGAGCGGGTCCAAGCAGTACTTC.

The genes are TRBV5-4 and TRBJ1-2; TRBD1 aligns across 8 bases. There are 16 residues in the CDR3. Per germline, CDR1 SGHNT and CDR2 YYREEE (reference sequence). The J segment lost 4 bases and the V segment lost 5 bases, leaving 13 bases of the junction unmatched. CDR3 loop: CASSLDSQGAGYGYTF. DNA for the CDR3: TGTGCCAGCAGTTTAGACAGCCAGGGGGCGGGCTATGGCTACACCTTC.